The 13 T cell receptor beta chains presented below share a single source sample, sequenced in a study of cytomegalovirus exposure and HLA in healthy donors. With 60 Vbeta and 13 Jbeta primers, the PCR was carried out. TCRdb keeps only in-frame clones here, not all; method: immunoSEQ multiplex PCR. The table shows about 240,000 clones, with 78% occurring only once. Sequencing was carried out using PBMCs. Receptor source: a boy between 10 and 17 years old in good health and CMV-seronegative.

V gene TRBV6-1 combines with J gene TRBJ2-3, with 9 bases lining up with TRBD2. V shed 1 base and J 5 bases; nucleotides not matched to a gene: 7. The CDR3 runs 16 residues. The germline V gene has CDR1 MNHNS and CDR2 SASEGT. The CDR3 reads CASSEVGGRAGDTQYF. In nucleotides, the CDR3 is TGTGCCAGCAGTGAAGTGGGCGGGAGGGCCGGAGATACGCAGTATTTT.

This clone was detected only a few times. The CDR3 spells CASSFDSPRSPLHF. The DNA of the CDR3 is TGTGCCAGCAGCTTTGACAGCCCTAGGTCACCCCTCCACTTT. V gene TRBV2 combines with J gene TRBJ1-6, with D perhaps matching TRBD1 (5 bases). Between the trimmed V and J ends, which lost 6 bases and 10 bases, there was a span of 16 bases. This CDR3 is 14 amino acids long. Germline V gene sequence: CDR1 SNHLY, CDR2 FYNNEI.

CDR3 sequence reads: CASSFNRDTEAFF. DNA for the CDR3: TGTGCCAGCAGCTTTAACAGGGATACTGAAGCTTTCTTT. The rearrangement uses TRBV11-2 and TRBJ1-1; D possibly corresponds to TRBD1 (6 bases). The germline V and J ends were trimmed by 3 bases and 5 bases, with 10 bases remaining between them. CDR1 and CDR2 from the germline V gene are SGHAT and FQNNGV. This CDR3 region has 13 residues.

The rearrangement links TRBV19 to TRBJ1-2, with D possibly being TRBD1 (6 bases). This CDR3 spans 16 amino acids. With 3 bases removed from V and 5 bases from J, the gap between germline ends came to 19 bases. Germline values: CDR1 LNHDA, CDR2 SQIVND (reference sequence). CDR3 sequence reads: CASSMRGARGGYGYTF. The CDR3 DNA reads TGTGCCAGTAGTATGAGGGGGGCCAGGGGAGGGTATGGCTACACCTTC.

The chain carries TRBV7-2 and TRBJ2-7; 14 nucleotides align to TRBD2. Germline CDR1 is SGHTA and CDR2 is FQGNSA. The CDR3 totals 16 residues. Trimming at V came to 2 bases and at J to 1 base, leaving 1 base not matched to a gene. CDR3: CASSLRTSGRSYEQYF. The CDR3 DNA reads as TGTGCCAGCAGCTTACGGACTAGCGGGAGGTCCTACGAGCAGTACTTC. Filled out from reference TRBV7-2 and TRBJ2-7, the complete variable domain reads GAGVSQSPSNKVTEKGKDVELRCDPISGHTALYWYRQSLGQGLEFLIYFQGNSAPDKSGLPSDRFSAERTGGSVSTLTIQRTQQEDSAVYLCASSLRTSGRSYEQYFGPGTRLTVT.

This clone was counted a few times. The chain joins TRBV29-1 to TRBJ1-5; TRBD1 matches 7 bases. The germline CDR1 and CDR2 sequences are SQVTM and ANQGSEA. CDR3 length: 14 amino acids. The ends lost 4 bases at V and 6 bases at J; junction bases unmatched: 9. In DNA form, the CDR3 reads TGCAGCGTTGCGAGCCGACAGGGAAGTCAGCCCCAGCATTTT. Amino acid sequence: CSVASRQGSQPQHF. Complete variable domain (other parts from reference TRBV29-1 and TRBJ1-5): SAVISQKPSRDICQRGTSLTIQCQVDSQVTMMFWYRQQPGQSLTLIATANQGSEATYESGFVIDKFPISRPNLTFSTLTVSNMSPEDSSIYLCSVASRQGSQPQHFGDGTRLSIL.

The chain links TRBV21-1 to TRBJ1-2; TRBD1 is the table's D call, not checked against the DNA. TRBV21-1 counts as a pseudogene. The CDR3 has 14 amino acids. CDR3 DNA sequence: TGTGCCAGCGGCGACAGGGGTCCTAACTATGGCTACACCTTC. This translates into CASGDRGPNYGYTF.

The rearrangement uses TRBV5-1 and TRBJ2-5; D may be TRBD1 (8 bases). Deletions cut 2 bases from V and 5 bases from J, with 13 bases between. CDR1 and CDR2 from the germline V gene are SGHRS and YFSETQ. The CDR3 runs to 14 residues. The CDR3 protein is CASSFVQGGETQYF. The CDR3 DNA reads TGCGCCAGCAGCTTCGTACAGGGGGGGGAGACCCAGTACTTC.

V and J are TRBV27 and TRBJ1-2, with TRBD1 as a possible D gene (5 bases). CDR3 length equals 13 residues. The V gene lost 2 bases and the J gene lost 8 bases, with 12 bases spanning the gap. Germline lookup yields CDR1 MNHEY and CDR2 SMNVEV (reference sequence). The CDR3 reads CASSLRQGIGYTF. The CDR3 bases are TGTGCCAGCAGTTTAAGGCAGGGTATCGGCTACACCTTC.

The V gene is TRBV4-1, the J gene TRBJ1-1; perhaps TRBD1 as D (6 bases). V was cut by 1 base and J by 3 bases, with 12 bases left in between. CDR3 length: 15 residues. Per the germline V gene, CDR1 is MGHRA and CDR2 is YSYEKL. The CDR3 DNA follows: TGCGCCAGCAGCCAAGTGGACAGCGCATACACTGAAGCTTTCTTT. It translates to CASSQVDSAYTEAFF.

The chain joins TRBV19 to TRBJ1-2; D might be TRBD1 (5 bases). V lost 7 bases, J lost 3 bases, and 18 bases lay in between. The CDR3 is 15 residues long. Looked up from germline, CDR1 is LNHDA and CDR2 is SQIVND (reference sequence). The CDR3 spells CASTPPGPGYYGYTF. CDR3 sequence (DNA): TGTGCCAGTACCCCCCCTGGGCCAGGGTACTATGGCTACACCTTC.

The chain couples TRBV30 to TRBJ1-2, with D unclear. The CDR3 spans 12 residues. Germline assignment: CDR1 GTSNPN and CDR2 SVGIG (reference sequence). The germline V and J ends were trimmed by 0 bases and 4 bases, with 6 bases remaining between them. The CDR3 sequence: CAWSVQFYGYTF. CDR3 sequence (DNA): TGTGCCTGGAGTGTACAGTTCTATGGCTACACCTTC.

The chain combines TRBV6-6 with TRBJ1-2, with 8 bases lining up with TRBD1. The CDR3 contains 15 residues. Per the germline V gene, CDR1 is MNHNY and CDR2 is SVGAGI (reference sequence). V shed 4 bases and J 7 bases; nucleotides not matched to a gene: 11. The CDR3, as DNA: TGTGCCAGCAGTTTTCCAGGGGGCTGGGGTGGTGGCTACACCTTC. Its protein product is CASSFPGGWGGGYTF.